Below are 27 T cell receptor beta chains sequenced from a single sample in a study of cytotoxic CD8 clonotypes in ibrutinib-treated CLL. Generated by immunoSEQ multiplex PCR, the TCRdb table keeps only in-frame clones and is missing some. The sample has tens of thousands of clones, around 84% seen once. The material was PBMCs, obtained at disease progression, from a patient treated with ibrutinib. All receptors come from a human donor with chronic lymphocytic leukemia.

This sequence joins TRBV13 and TRBJ2-1, with 9 bases matching TRBD2. CDR3 size: 16 residues. J lost 3 bases, V lost 2 bases, and 5 bases had no gene match. The V gene's germline CDR1 is PRHDT and CDR2 FYEKMQ (reference sequence). The CDR3 spells CASSLSGLAHYNEQFF. The CDR3 DNA reads TGTGCCAGCAGCTTATCGGGACTAGCCCACTACAATGAGCAGTTCTTC.

This clone was seen only once. This rearrangement joins TRBV7-3 to TRBJ1-5, with 7 positions matching TRBD1. The J segment lost 4 bases and the V segment lost 6 bases, leaving 3 bases of the junction unmatched. The germline gives CDR1 SGHTA, CDR2 FQGTGA. CDR3 length: 13 residues. The CDR3 DNA follows: TGTGCCAGCAGTCTGGACAGGAATCAGCCCCAGCATTTT. It is translated as CASSLDRNQPQHF.

V is TRBV11-2 and J is TRBJ2-5; D remains ambiguous. CDR1 and CDR2 (germline): SGHAT, FQNNGV. CDR3 length: 14 residues. Trimming cost V 5 bases and J 3 bases, with 13 bases left between them. CDR3 loop: CASSAAGFKETQYF. DNA for the CDR3: TGTGCCAGCAGCGCCGCCGGGTTTAAAGAGACCCAGTACTTC.

The chain uses TRBV15 and TRBJ2-5, with D uncertain. The CDR3 extends over 14 amino acids. The V end lost 0 bases, the J end lost 3 bases, and 8 bases lay between the germline ends. Germline CDR1 and CDR2: LNHNV and YYDKDF (reference sequence). The CDR3: CATSRDNQKETQYF. CDR3 coding DNA: TGTGCCACCAGCAGAGATAATCAGAAAGAGACCCAGTACTTC.

This clone was seen just once. The gene calls are TRBV9 and TRBJ2-2, with TRBD2 identical over 16 bases. V shed 4 bases, J shed 7 bases, and the junction held 13 bases outside the gene matches. The CDR3 loop spans 19 amino acids. Germline V lookup: CDR1 SGDLS, CDR2 YYNGEE. The CDR3 here is CASSSGTSGRAGHGGELFF. The CDR3 nucleotides are TGTGCCAGCAGCTCCGGGACTAGCGGGAGGGCGGGACATGGCGGGGAGCTGTTTTTT.

J is TRBJ2-1 and V is TRBV2; TRBD2 matches at 9 bases. CDR3 size: 16 residues. Germline V gene data show CDR1 as SNHLY and CDR2 as FYNNEI. V lost 3 bases and J lost 2; bases outside the gene matches: 5. The CDR3 region is CASSERGLATYNEQFF. Here the CDR3 DNA reads TGTGCCAGCAGTGAGAGGGGACTAGCCACCTACAATGAGCAGTTCTTC.

The chain has TRBV6-1 and TRBJ1-2, with D uncertain. The CDR3 spans 13 residues. The germline V gene encodes CDR1 MNHNS and CDR2 SASEGT. Trimming removed 1 base at V and 5 bases at J, with 8 bases between. The CDR3 loop reads CASSEDTVYGYTF. CDR3 nucleotide sequence: TGTGCCAGCAGTGAAGATACGGTATATGGCTACACCTTC.

V usage is TRBV5-4 and J usage is TRBJ1-3; D not certain. The CDR3 is 14 residues long. Germline values: CDR1 SGHNT, CDR2 YYREEE (reference sequence). Deletions cut 4 bases from V and 2 bases from J, with 10 bases between. CDR3 amino acids: CASSISIPGNTIYF. For the CDR3, the DNA is TGTGCCAGCAGCATCTCTATCCCTGGAAACACCATATATTTT.

The chain uses TRBV10-3 and TRBJ2-3; D is undetermined. V lost 6 bases and J 2 bases, leaving 15 bases between the germline ends. This CDR3 has 15 amino acids. Germline V lookup: CDR1 ENHRY, CDR2 SYGVKD. CDR3 coding DNA: TGTGCCATCAGGAGTAGTAATGGGCACACAGATACGCAGTATTTT. It is translated as CAIRSSNGHTDTQYF.

This chain connects TRBV5-4 to TRBJ2-3, with 7 positions matching TRBD2. CDR1 is SGHNT and CDR2 is YYREEE in the germline V gene (reference sequence). This CDR3 is 16 amino acids long. V lost 0 bases and J lost 2; bases outside the gene matches: 6. The CDR3 is CASSLAWAGDTDTQYF. DNA for the CDR3: TGTGCCAGCAGCTTGGCCTGGGCGGGGGACACAGATACGCAGTATTTT.

The chain has TRBV7-9 and TRBJ2-1, with D perhaps assigned TRBD1 or TRBD2 (5 bases each). Germline-derived CDR1 and CDR2 are SEHNR and FQNEAQ (reference sequence). Trimming cost V 4 bases and J 4 bases, with 20 bases left between them. This CDR3 has 17 amino acids. The CDR3 coding sequence is TGTGCCAGCAGCTCCGGAATTGGGGGAGTCGTATACAATGAGCAGTTCTTC. It yields the protein CASSSGIGGVVYNEQFF.

The J gene is TRBJ1-1, the V gene TRBV5-1; D is ambiguous. In germline, CDR1 is SGHRS, CDR2 YFSETQ. V dropped 2 bases and J dropped 2 bases, with 7 bases sitting between them. The CDR3 sequence is 13 residues long. CDR3 sequence reads: CASSLRENTEAFF. The DNA for the CDR3 is TGCGCCAGCAGCTTAAGGGAAAACACTGAAGCTTTCTTT. The whole variable domain, remainder taken from reference TRBV5-1 and TRBJ1-1, is KAGVTQTPRYLIKTRGQQVTLSCSPISGHRSVSWYQQTPGQGLQFLFEYFSETQRNKGNFPGRFSGRQFSNSRSEMNVSTLELGDSALYLCASSLRENTEAFFGQGTRLTVV.

The chain is built from TRBV25-1 and TRBJ1-2; D not resolved. This CDR3 has 11 residues. Germline CDR1 is MGHDK and CDR2 is SYGVNS. Deletions cut 4 bases from V and 4 bases from J, with 4 bases between. The CDR3 loop reads CASSAAYGYTF. CDR3 DNA sequence: TGTGCCAGCAGTGCCGCCTATGGCTACACCTTC.

This sequence joins TRBV5-4 and TRBJ2-5; TRBD2 aligns across 9 bases. The J call is in doubt because the DNA end fits TRBJ2-7 better. The CDR3 is 16 residues long. Germline assignment: CDR1 SGHNT and CDR2 YYREEE (reference sequence). The chain's CDR3 is CASSKEAGGLGYEQYF. Here the CDR3 DNA reads TGTGCCAGCAGCAAGGAGGCGGGAGGGTTGGGGTACGAGCAGTACTTC.

This clone was counted a single time. This rearrangement joins TRBV18 to TRBJ1-4; TRBD1 matches 7 bases. Trimming cost V 6 bases and J 2 bases; bases outside gene matches: 3. Germline V gives CDR1 KGHSH, CDR2 LQKENI. The CDR3 has 14 amino acids. CDR3 DNA: TGTGCCAGCTCGCAGACAGGGACTAATGAAAAACTGTTTTTT. Protein product: CASSQTGTNEKLFF.

This chain connects TRBV19 to TRBJ1-5; D gene unclear. Per the germline V gene, CDR1 is LNHDA and CDR2 is SQIVND (reference sequence). V lost 7 bases and J 3 bases, leaving 13 bases between the germline ends. There are 14 residues in the CDR3. CDR3 region: CASNKGPINQPQHF. The CDR3 region has the DNA TGTGCCAGTAATAAGGGTCCCATCAATCAGCCCCAGCATTTT.

CDR3 in amino acids: CASSSPGARYF. CDR3 DNA: TGTGCCAGCAGCTCCCCGGGGGCCCGGTATTTT. The chain links TRBV11-2 to TRBJ2-3; the D call may be TRBD1 or TRBD2 (6 bases each). CDR1 and CDR2 from the germline V gene are SGHAT and FQNNGV. The CDR3 loop spans 11 amino acids. Trimming cost V 4 bases and J 14 bases, with 13 bases left between them.

Only one count was recorded for this clone. The chain uses TRBV7-3 and TRBJ2-2; no definite D call. The V end lost 5 bases, the J end lost 5 bases, and 9 bases lay between the germline ends. There are 13 residues in the CDR3. Germline CDR1 SGHTA, CDR2 FQGTGA. In nucleotides, the CDR3 is TGTGCCAGCAGCCTTCCCAGTACCGGGGAGCTGTTTTTT. It yields the protein CASSLPSTGELFF.

The rearrangement uses TRBV11-1 and TRBJ2-1, with D possibly matching TRBD2 (6 bases). CDR1 is SGHAT, CDR2 FQDESV, per germline (reference sequence). Trimming pared 7 bases from V and 1 base from J, leaving 17 bases between. CDR3 length: 16 residues. CDR3 sequence reads: CASIDIAVGSYNEQFF. DNA of the CDR3: TGTGCCAGCATCGATATAGCGGTAGGGTCCTACAATGAGCAGTTCTTC.

This chain joins TRBV18 and TRBJ2-2; the match to TRBD1 covers 7 bases. This CDR3 has 15 amino acids. V lost 4 bases and J lost 2; bases outside the gene matches: 4. Germline CDR1 and CDR2: KGHSH and LQKENI. CDR3 coding DNA: TGTGCCAGCTCACTCCGACAGGGTAACACCGGGGAGCTGTTTTTT. It translates to CASSLRQGNTGELFF.

V and J are TRBV7-9 and TRBJ1-2, with D possibly TRBD1 on 6 matching bases. CDR1 is SEHNR and CDR2 is FQNEAQ in the germline V gene (reference sequence). The CDR3 runs 12 residues. V was trimmed by 2 bases and J by 14 bases, leaving 15 bases between them. Here the CDR3 DNA reads TGTGCCAGCAGCTTAAGGGGGGGCGCTCAGACCTTC. Its protein product is CASSLRGGAQTF.

This chain links TRBV7-8 with TRBJ2-7, with unresolved D. This CDR3 is built from 14 residues. Germline V gives CDR1 SGHVS, CDR2 FQNEAQ. Between the trimmed V and J ends, which lost 3 bases and 7 bases, there was a span of 16 bases. Written as DNA, the CDR3 is TGTGCCAGCAGCTTTTATTCACGCCCCAGGGAGCAGTACTTC. Protein: CASSFYSRPREQYF.

The V call is TRBV25-1, the J call TRBJ2-5; D remains unclear. The germline gives CDR1 MGHDK, CDR2 SYGVNS. The ends were cut back, 10 bases at V and 5 bases at J, with 8 bases in the middle. This CDR3 spans 10 amino acids. In DNA form, the CDR3 reads TGTGCCATTATGAGGGAGACCCAGTACTTC. The encoded protein is CAIMRETQYF.

The chain is built from TRBV10-1 and TRBJ1-2; D remains ambiguous. CDR1 is WNHNN, CDR2 SYGVQD, per germline (reference sequence). This CDR3 has 13 residues. V lost 2 bases and J lost 1, with 5 bases in between. CDR3 in DNA: TGCGCCAGCAGTGAGGCAGTTAACTATGGCTACACCTTC. It translates to CASSEAVNYGYTF.

The chain combines TRBV29-1 with TRBJ1-1; D is unclear. V shed 4 bases and J shed 1 base, with 10 bases lying between them. The CDR3 has 13 residues. Germline assignment: CDR1 SQVTM and CDR2 ANQGSEA. The CDR3 sequence: CSVVYSKNTEAFF. CDR3 bases: TGCAGCGTTGTTTACAGCAAGAACACTGAAGCTTTCTTT.

The V and J genes are TRBV2 and TRBJ2-5, with 9 bases lining up with TRBD1. Per germline, CDR1 SNHLY and CDR2 FYNNEI. The V segment lost 10 bases and the J segment 8 bases; nucleotides outside the gene matches: 11. This CDR3 region has 13 residues. The chain's CDR3 is CATGGTGQGTQYF. In nucleotides, the CDR3 is TGTGCCACTGGTGGGACAGGGCAGGGAACCCAGTACTTC.

The chain links TRBV4-2 to TRBJ2-3; D gene unclear. Germline V gives CDR1 LGHNA, CDR2 YNFKEQ. CDR3 length: 17 residues. V was pared by 0 bases and J by 5 bases, with 18 bases between. The CDR3: CASSQDRVSGSGDTQYF. The CDR3 DNA sequence: TGTGCCAGCAGCCAAGATCGAGTTAGTGGCTCGGGAGATACGCAGTATTTT.